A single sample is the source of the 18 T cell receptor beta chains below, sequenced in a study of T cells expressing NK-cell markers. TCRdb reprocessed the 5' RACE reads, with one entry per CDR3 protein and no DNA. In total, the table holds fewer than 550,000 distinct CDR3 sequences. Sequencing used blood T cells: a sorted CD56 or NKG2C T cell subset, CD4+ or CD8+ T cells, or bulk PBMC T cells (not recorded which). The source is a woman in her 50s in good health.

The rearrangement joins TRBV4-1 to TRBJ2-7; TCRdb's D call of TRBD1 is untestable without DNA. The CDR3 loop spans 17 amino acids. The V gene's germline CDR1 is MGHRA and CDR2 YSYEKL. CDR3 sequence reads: CASSQDPGDAISYAQYF.

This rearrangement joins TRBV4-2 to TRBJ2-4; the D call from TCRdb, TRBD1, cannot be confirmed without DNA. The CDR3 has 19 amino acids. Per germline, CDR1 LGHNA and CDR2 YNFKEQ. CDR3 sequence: CASSQAPKTSLGAKNIQYF.

The CDR3 here is CASSYLGQGIAGANVLTF. The V gene is TRBV6-5, the J gene TRBJ2-6; TCRdb's D gene call, TRBD1, goes unchecked for lack of DNA. The CDR3 has 18 residues. CDR1 MNHEY and CDR2 SVGAGI come from the germline V gene.

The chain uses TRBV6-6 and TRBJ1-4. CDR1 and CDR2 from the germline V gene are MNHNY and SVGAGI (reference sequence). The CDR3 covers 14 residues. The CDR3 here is CASSGFATNEKLFF.

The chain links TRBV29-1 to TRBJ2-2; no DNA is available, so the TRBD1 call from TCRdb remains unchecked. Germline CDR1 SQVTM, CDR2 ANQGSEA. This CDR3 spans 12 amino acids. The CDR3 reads CSVAPSTGELFF.

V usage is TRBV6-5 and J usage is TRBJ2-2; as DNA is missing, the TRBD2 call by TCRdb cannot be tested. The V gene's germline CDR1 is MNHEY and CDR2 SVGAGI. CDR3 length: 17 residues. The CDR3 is CASSYSRAGGPSGELFF.

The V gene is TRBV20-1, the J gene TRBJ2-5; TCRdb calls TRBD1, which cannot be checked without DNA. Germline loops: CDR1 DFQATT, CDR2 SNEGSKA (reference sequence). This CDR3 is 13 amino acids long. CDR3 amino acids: CSAGSRGAETQYF.

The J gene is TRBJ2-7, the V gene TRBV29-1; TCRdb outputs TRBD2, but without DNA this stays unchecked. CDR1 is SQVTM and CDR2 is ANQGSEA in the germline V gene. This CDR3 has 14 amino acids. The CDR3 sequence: CSVELGGGYYEQYF.

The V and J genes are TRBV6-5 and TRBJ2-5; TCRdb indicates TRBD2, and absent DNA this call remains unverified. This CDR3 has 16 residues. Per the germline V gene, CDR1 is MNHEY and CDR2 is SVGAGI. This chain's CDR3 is CASSKRPRGPVETQYF.

This chain's CDR3 is CSAGAQGASSQPQHF. V and J are TRBV20-1 and TRBJ1-5; TCRdb lists TRBD1, though no DNA is available to test this call. The CDR3 length is 15 residues. Germline assignment: CDR1 DFQATT and CDR2 SNEGSKA (reference sequence).

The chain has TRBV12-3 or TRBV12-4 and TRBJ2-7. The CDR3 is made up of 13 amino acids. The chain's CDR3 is CASSLSYVHEQYF.

CDR3 sequence reads: CSASPPDQGLFDTQYF. The chain couples TRBV20-1 to TRBJ2-3; TCRdb names TRBD2, which stays unverified in the absence of DNA. Germline V gene lookup returns CDR1 DFQATT and CDR2 SNEGSKA (reference sequence). CDR3 length equals 16 residues.

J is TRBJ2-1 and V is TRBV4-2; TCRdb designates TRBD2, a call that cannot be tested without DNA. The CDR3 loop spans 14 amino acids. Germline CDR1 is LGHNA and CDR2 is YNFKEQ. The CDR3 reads CASSQGSGGDEQFF.

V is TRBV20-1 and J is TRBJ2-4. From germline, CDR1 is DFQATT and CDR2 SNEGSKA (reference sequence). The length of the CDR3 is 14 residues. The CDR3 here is CSASFGPAKNIQYF.

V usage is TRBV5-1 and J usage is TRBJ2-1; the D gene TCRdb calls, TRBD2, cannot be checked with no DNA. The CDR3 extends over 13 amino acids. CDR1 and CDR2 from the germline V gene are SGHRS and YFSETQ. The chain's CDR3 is CASSFRGPNEQFF. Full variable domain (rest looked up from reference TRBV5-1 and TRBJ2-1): KAGVTQTPRYLIKTRGQQVTLSCSPISGHRSVSWYQQTPGQGLQFLFEYFSETQRNKGNFPGRFSGRQFSNSRSEMNVSTLELGDSALYLCASSFRGPNEQFFGPGTRLTVL.

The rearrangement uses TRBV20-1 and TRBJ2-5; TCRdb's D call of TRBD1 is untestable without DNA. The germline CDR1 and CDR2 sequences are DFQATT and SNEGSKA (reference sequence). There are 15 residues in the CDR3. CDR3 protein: CSANQPRDSQETQYF.

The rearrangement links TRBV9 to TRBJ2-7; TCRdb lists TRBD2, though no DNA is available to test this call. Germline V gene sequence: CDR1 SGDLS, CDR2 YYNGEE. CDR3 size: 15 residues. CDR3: CASSVGLAGPIEQYF.

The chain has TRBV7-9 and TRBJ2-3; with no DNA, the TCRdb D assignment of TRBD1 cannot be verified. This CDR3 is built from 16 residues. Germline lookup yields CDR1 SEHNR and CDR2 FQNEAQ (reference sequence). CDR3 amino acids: CASSPDPTRWFGTQYF.